A single sample gave rise to the 26 T cell receptor beta chains below, sequenced in a study of T-cell memory formation after mild COVID-19. TCRdb re-called the 5' RACE reads with MiXCR, one entry per CDR3 protein. In the table there are 200,000 to 300,000 distinct CDR3 sequences, about 16% of which are singletons. The sample comprised PBMCs or a T cell subset sorted from them (not recorded which). The source is an adult woman who had mild COVID-19 (a few samples of this study predate the infection). Cell type and time point are not known.

This clonotype was counted a few times. The chain has TRBV13 and TRBJ2-7, with 9 bases aligning to TRBD2. The CDR3 is made up of 14 amino acids. V shed 6 bases and J 1 base; nucleotides not matched to a gene: 4. Germline CDR1 and CDR2: PRHDT and FYEKMQ (reference sequence). DNA for the CDR3: TGTGCCAGCAGTAGCGGGAGAGTGTCCTACGAGCAGTACTTC. Translating gives CASSSGRVSYEQYF. Looking up the rest from reference TRBV13 and TRBJ2-7 gives the full variable domain: AAGVIQSPRHLIKEKRETATLKCYPIPRHDTVYWYQQGPGQDPQFLISFYEKMQSDKGSIPDRFSAQQFSDYHSELNMSSLELGDSALYFCASSSGRVSYEQYFGPGTRLTVT.

This clonotype came up many times. The chain employs TRBV7-9 and TRBJ2-5, with 7 bases lining up with TRBD2. Germline CDR1 reads SEHNR; CDR2 reads FQNEAQ (reference sequence). J lost 5 bases, V lost 5 bases, and 8 bases had no gene match. This CDR3 is built from 14 residues. The CDR3 spells CASSDSNGRETQYF. The CDR3 bases are TGTGCCAGCAGCGACTCTAACGGGAGGGAGACCCAGTACTTC.

This clonotype has just a few counts. The chain carries TRBV2 and TRBJ2-3; 8 bases agree with TRBD2. The CDR3 is 11 residues long. Germline V gene lookup returns CDR1 SNHLY and CDR2 FYNNEI. Trimming took 9 bases from V and 10 from J; bases not matched to a gene: 6. The CDR3 here is CASDLAGPQYF. In DNA, the CDR3 is TGTGCCAGTGACTTAGCGGGGCCGCAGTATTTT.

This sequence joins TRBV18 and TRBJ1-2; D is ambiguous. With 6 bases removed from V and 4 bases from J, the gap between germline ends came to 9 bases. The CDR3 is made up of 12 amino acids. The germline gives CDR1 KGHSH, CDR2 LQKENI. CDR3 region: CASSENSYGYTF. For the CDR3, the DNA is TGTGCCAGCTCCGAAAACAGCTATGGCTACACCTTC.

The J gene is TRBJ2-3, the V gene TRBV2; 8 nucleotides match TRBD2. The CDR3 extends over 16 amino acids. Germline values: CDR1 SNHLY, CDR2 FYNNEI. The ends lost 4 bases at V and 3 bases at J; junction bases unmatched: 9. The CDR3 loop reads CASSADSGIVTDTQYF. As DNA, the CDR3 is TGTGCCAGCAGTGCGGATAGCGGGATAGTTACAGATACGCAGTATTTT. The complete variable domain, with remaining parts taken from reference TRBV2 and TRBJ2-3, reads EPEVTQTPSHQVTQMGQEVILRCVPISNHLYFYWYRQILGQKVEFLVSFYNNEISEKSEIFDDQFSVERPDGSNFTLKIRSTKLEDSAMYFCASSADSGIVTDTQYFGPGTRLTVL.

This clonotype was observed a few times. This sequence joins TRBV29-1 and TRBJ1-1, with unresolved D. With 4 bases removed from V and 1 base from J, the gap between germline ends came to 10 bases. The CDR3 covers 13 residues. In germline, CDR1 is SQVTM, CDR2 ANQGSEA. CDR3 coding DNA: TGCAGCGTTGTGAGATCGGGGAACACTGAAGCTTTCTTT. This sequence encodes CSVVRSGNTEAFF.

This rearrangement joins TRBV5-1 to TRBJ1-2; possibly TRBD1 for D (5 bases). The ends were cut back, 0 bases at V and 4 bases at J, with 19 bases in the middle. The CDR3 has 17 amino acids. The germline gives CDR1 SGHRS, CDR2 YFSETQ. The CDR3 sequence is CASSLVQTDTLTYGYTF. For the CDR3, the DNA is TGCGCCAGCAGCTTGGTTCAGACAGACACCTTAACCTATGGCTACACCTTC.

The rearrangement uses TRBV20-1 and TRBJ2-1; 9 positions match TRBD2. CDR1 and CDR2 from the germline V gene are DFQATT and SNEGSKA (reference sequence). The CDR3 loop spans 14 amino acids. Trimming took 8 bases from V and 8 from J; bases not matched to a gene: 13. The CDR3 DNA follows: TGCAGTCCCATGTTTAGCGGGAGAGGCGATGAGCAGTTCTTC. Amino acids: CSPMFSGRGDEQFF.

This clonotype was detected only a few times. This sequence joins TRBV7-2 and TRBJ2-3; tentative D call: TRBD2 (5 bases). In germline, CDR1 is SGHTA, CDR2 FQGNSA. Trimming took 3 bases from V and 2 from J, leaving 15 bases between them. The CDR3 is 16 amino acids. The CDR3 DNA sequence: TGTGCCAGCAGCTTTTACTACGGACTGATCACAGATACGCAGTATTTT. Translated, it gives CASSFYYGLITDTQYF.

The chain joins TRBV10-3 to TRBJ2-3; D is perhaps TRBD1 or TRBD2 (5 bases each). V shed 5 bases and J shed 0 bases, with 6 bases lying between them. The germline CDR1 and CDR2 sequences are ENHRY and SYGVKD. The CDR3 covers 13 residues. CDR3 coding DNA: TGTGCCATCAGTCGGGACAGCACAGATACGCAGTATTTT. Translated: CAISRDSTDTQYF.

CDR3 sequence reads: CASSLGGNTQYF. The DNA of the CDR3 is TGTGCCAGCAGCTTGGGTGGGAATACGCAGTATTTT. The gene calls are TRBV5-6 and TRBJ2-3, with no clear D. Germline CDR1 SGHDT, CDR2 YYEEEE. The V and J ends lost 0 bases and 7 bases respectively, with 6 bases between them. The CDR3 spans 12 residues.

This clonotype was observed a few times. The rearrangement links TRBV6-1 to TRBJ1-5; possible D gene TRBD1, 6 bases. V was trimmed by 7 bases and J by 4 bases, leaving 8 bases between them. The CDR3 runs to 12 residues. Germline V gene data show CDR1 as MNHNS and CDR2 as SASEGT. The CDR3 is CASNTGNQPQHF. In DNA form, the CDR3 reads TGTGCCAGCAATACAGGGAATCAGCCCCAGCATTTT.

This clonotype has only a few counts. The rearrangement uses TRBV27 and TRBJ2-2, with 8 bases matching TRBD1. Looked up from germline, CDR1 is MNHEY and CDR2 is SMNVEV (reference sequence). V shed 2 bases and J 4 bases; nucleotides not matched to a gene: 3. The CDR3 length is 15 residues. This CDR3 reads CASSLRTGLTGELFF. CDR3 sequence (DNA): TGTGCCAGCAGTTTACGGACAGGGCTCACCGGGGAGCTGTTTTTT.

This clonotype was seen only a few times. The chain combines TRBV12-3 or TRBV12-4 with TRBJ1-3; D ambiguous. The CDR3 is 16 residues long. The V gene lost 5 bases and the J gene lost 0 bases, with 14 bases spanning the gap. Written as DNA, the CDR3 is TGTGCCAGCAGTCCCCCCACAGCCAGCTCTGGAAACACCATATATTTT. Its protein is CASSPPTASSGNTIYF.

The V gene is TRBV3-1, the J gene TRBJ1-1; 9 bases map to TRBD1. The V and J ends lost 5 bases and 4 bases, in that order; junction bases with no gene match: 5. This CDR3 has 14 amino acids. CDR1 and CDR2 (germline): LGHDT, YNNKEL (reference sequence). In DNA, the CDR3 is TGTGCCAGCAGCGCCAAGGACAGGGGCACTGAAGCTTTCTTT. It encodes CASSAKDRGTEAFF.

This clonotype occurred a few times. The chain recombines TRBV6-2 or TRBV6-3 with TRBJ2-1, with 7 bases fitting TRBD2. Germline-derived CDR1 and CDR2 are MNHEY and SVGEGT. The CDR3 has 15 amino acids. The V gene end was trimmed by 2 bases and the J gene end by 2 bases; junction bases not matched to a gene: 3. This CDR3 is CASSYSGNPYNEQFF. The DNA of the CDR3 is TGTGCCAGCAGTTACAGCGGGAATCCCTACAATGAGCAGTTCTTC.

The chain couples TRBV30 to TRBJ1-4, with TRBD1 as a possible D gene (6 bases). The germline V and J ends were trimmed by 2 bases and 7 bases, with 11 bases remaining between them. The germline gives CDR1 GTSNPN, CDR2 SVGIG (reference sequence). This CDR3 comprises 13 residues. The CDR3 sequence: CAWSLGGGEKLFF. The CDR3 coding sequence is TGTGCCTGGAGTCTTGGAGGGGGTGAAAAACTGTTTTTT.

In its sample, this clonotype was seen a few times. The V call is TRBV20-1, the J call TRBJ2-5; TRBD2 agrees at 13 bases. The V gene end was trimmed by 1 base and the J gene end by 5 bases; junction bases not matched to a gene: 4. This CDR3 contains 15 residues. Germline CDR1 and CDR2: DFQATT and SNEGSKA (reference sequence). The chain's CDR3 is CSARVLAGGHETQYF. CDR3 nucleotides: TGCAGTGCTAGAGTACTAGCGGGGGGGCACGAGACCCAGTACTTC.

Regarding this clonotype: At one of its ends the junction is not consistent with the germline gene, which may arise from a read error. The V call is TRBV5-6, the J call TRBJ2-2; tentatively, D is TRBD1 (6 bases). Germline CDR1 SGHDT, CDR2 YYEEEE. The CDR3 covers 14 residues. CDR3 residues: CASRLGALTGELFF. CDR3 DNA: TGTGCCAGCAGATTGGGGGCCTTAACCGGGGAGCTGTTTTTT.

This clonotype was observed a few times. The J gene is TRBJ2-1, the V gene TRBV19; 13 positions match TRBD2. CDR3 size: 16 residues. Trimming cost V 6 bases and J 4 bases; bases outside gene matches: 6. Germline V gene sequence: CDR1 LNHDA, CDR2 SQIVND (reference sequence). CDR3 loop: CASRPRLAGGYNEQFF. DNA of the CDR3: TGTGCCAGTAGACCCCGACTAGCGGGAGGTTACAATGAGCAGTTCTTC.

This clonotype appeared many times. V is TRBV6-6 and J is TRBJ1-2; tentative D call: TRBD1 (6 bases). Germline CDR1 is MNHNY and CDR2 is SVGAGI (reference sequence). Trimming left V 0 bases short and J 1 base short, with 15 bases between. The CDR3 is 17 residues long. CDR3 in DNA: TGTGCCAGCAGTTACTCTACAGGGAGCCGAAGTAACTATGGCTACACCTTC. Translating gives CASSYSTGSRSNYGYTF.

This clonotype turned up a few times. J is TRBJ1-1 and V is TRBV7-6, with D possibly being TRBD1 (6 bases). Looked up from germline, CDR1 is SGHVS and CDR2 is FNYEAQ. The CDR3 is 13 amino acids. The V end was cut by 4 bases, the J end by 4 bases, with 10 bases between. The CDR3 sequence is CASSSGEGTEAFF. The CDR3 DNA sequence: TGTGCCAGCAGCTCAGGGGAAGGCACTGAAGCTTTCTTT.

This clonotype was detected only a few times. V usage is TRBV12-3 or TRBV12-4 and J usage is TRBJ1-1, with D unresolved. CDR3 length: 12 amino acids. Trimming removed 6 bases at V and 11 bases at J, with 16 bases between. The CDR3 DNA reads as TGTGCCAGCAGCTCAGATCGCGTCAGGGCTTTCTTT. It translates to CASSSDRVRAFF.

This chain uses TRBV12-3 or TRBV12-4 with TRBJ2-7; TRBD1 might be the D (5 bases). The CDR3 consists of 14 residues. V was trimmed by 2 bases and J by 3 bases, leaving 11 bases between them. This chain's CDR3 is CASSLTDRNYEQYF. Written as DNA, the CDR3 is TGTGCCAGCAGTTTAACTGACAGAAACTACGAGCAGTACTTC.

This clonotype was detected a few times. The rearrangement links TRBV7-2 to TRBJ1-1; TRBD1 might be the D (5 bases). The V end lost 1 base, the J end lost 8 bases, and 11 bases lay between the germline ends. The CDR3 sequence is 13 residues long. Germline V gives CDR1 SGHTA, CDR2 FQGNSA. CDR3 loop: CASSLGHRLEAFF. The DNA of the CDR3 is TGTGCCAGCAGCTTAGGTCACAGGCTAGAAGCTTTCTTT.

J is TRBJ2-5 and V is TRBV7-2; 11 positions match TRBD2. CDR3 length: 14 residues. J was trimmed by 2 bases and V by 7 bases; bases with no gene match: 3. The germline V gene has CDR1 SGHTA and CDR2 FQGNSA. The CDR3 protein is CASTLAGGQETQYF. In nucleotides, the CDR3 is TGTGCCAGCACCCTAGCGGGGGGTCAAGAGACCCAGTACTTC.